Below are 32 T cell receptor beta chains sequenced from a single sample in a study of regulatory T cells in long-lasting Graves disease. Sample time point: persistent/refractory GD, antithyroid drugs over 5 years with positive TRAb. RNA extracted from PBMCs served as the sequencing template. With iRepertoire HTBI primers and Arm-PCR of CDR3 regions, TCR beta libraries were built. TCRdb independently ran MiXCR on the multiplex PCR reads; one entry per CDR3 protein. The data show hundreds of thousands of distinct CDR3 sequences, 21% seen once. The sequenced sample was peripheral blood mononuclear cells (PBMCs), obtained when the disease was refractory, from a patient treated with antithyroid drugs. These receptors were taken from a female donor with Graves disease.

This clonotype was counted once. This chain joins TRBV10-2 and TRBJ2-5, with 7 bases identical to TRBD1. The CDR3 is made up of 13 amino acids. The V and J ends lost 6 bases and 5 bases, in that order; junction bases with no gene match: 6. Germline V gene lookup returns CDR1 WSHSY and CDR2 SAAADI. The CDR3 loop is CASRPGQMETQYF. The CDR3 DNA reads as TGCGCCAGCAGGCCGGGACAGATGGAGACCCAGTACTTC.

This clonotype was seen a single time. This chain connects TRBV20-1 to TRBJ2-3; D is unresolved. Germline values: CDR1 DFQATT, CDR2 SNEGSKA (reference sequence). V dropped 1 base and J dropped 6 bases, with 20 bases sitting between them. This CDR3 region has 16 residues. The CDR3 bases are TGCAGTGCTAGAGCTAGGCCAACCCTGGTCTCGGATACGCAGTATTTT. Its translation is CSARARPTLVSDTQYF.

There are a few counts of this clonotype. J is TRBJ1-5 and V is TRBV20-1, with 11 bases fitting TRBD1. Trimming cost V 4 bases and J 4 bases; bases outside gene matches: 9. CDR1 and CDR2 (germline): DFQATT, SNEGSKA (reference sequence). This CDR3 region has 16 residues. The CDR3 sequence: CSAIPGTGGRNQPQHF. In DNA, the CDR3 is TGCAGTGCTATTCCTGGGACAGGGGGGCGAAATCAGCCCCAGCATTTT.

This clonotype was seen ten or more times. The chain joins TRBV11-2 to TRBJ2-7, with TRBD1 identical over 9 bases. The CDR3 consists of 15 residues. The V segment lost 5 bases and the J segment 6 bases; nucleotides outside the gene matches: 11. Germline CDR1 is SGHAT and CDR2 is FQNNGV. CDR3 coding DNA: TGTGCCAGCAGCCAGATGAGGGGACAGGGCAGCGAGCAGTACTTC. Amino acid sequence: CASSQMRGQGSEQYF.

This chain joins TRBV9 and TRBJ2-1; 8 bases agree with TRBD1. Germline trimming cut 3 bases from V and 6 bases from J; bases unmatched to any gene: 8. The length of the CDR3 is 15 residues. In germline, CDR1 is SGDLS, CDR2 YYNGEE. CDR3 residues: CASSAETTGANEQFF. CDR3 bases: TGTGCCAGCAGCGCCGAAACGACAGGGGCCAATGAGCAGTTCTTC. Using reference TRBV9 and TRBJ2-1 for the parts outside the CDR3, the full variable domain is DSGVTQTPKHLITATGQRVTLRCSPRSGDLSVYWYQQSLDQGLQFLIQYYNGEERAKGNILERFSAQQFPDLHSELNLSSLELGDSALYFCASSAETTGANEQFFGPGTRLTVL.

This clonotype came up many times. One end of the junction is discordant with germline, which a read error may explain. The chain couples TRBV27 to TRBJ2-2, with 7 bases that match TRBD1. The germline gives CDR1 MNHEY, CDR2 SMNVEV (reference sequence). This CDR3 has 13 amino acids. CDR3 in DNA: TGTGCCAGCTGCCCAGGGGGAACCGAGGAGCTGTTTTTT. Translating gives CASCPGGTEELFF.

The rearrangement links TRBV2 to TRBJ1-3; D gene unclear. The CDR3 is 17 amino acids. Germline V gene sequence: CDR1 SNHLY, CDR2 FYNNEI. V was trimmed by 2 bases and J by 0 bases, leaving 14 bases between them. The CDR3 sequence is CASSETARRSSGNTIYF. For the CDR3, the DNA is TGTGCCAGCAGTGAAACTGCAAGACGGAGCTCTGGAAACACCATATATTTT.

This clonotype was found many times. The chain joins TRBV10-3 to TRBJ2-2; 8 bases map to TRBD1. With 5 bases clipped from V and 3 bases from J, the junction kept 5 bases outside the gene matches. The CDR3 length is 15 residues. The germline V gene encodes CDR1 ENHRY and CDR2 SYGVKD. CDR3 sequence (DNA): TGTGCCATCAGTTGGGACAGGACAGACACCGGGGAGCTGTTTTTT. Protein product: CAISWDRTDTGELFF.

In its sample, this clonotype was seen many times. As DNA, the CDR3 is TGTGCCAGCAGTGAGCCTAGCGGGAGTGAGACCCAGTACTTC. Its translation is CASSEPSGSETQYF. The chain uses TRBV2 and TRBJ2-5; 10 bases agree with TRBD2. The J segment lost 5 bases and the V segment lost 3 bases, leaving 3 bases of the junction unmatched. Germline V gives CDR1 SNHLY, CDR2 FYNNEI. This CDR3 spans 14 amino acids.

This clonotype was seen many times. The CDR3 coding sequence is TGCGCCAGCAGCCGGCCGGACAGGGGCGATGAAAAACTGTTTTTT. Translated, it gives CASSRPDRGDEKLFF. J is TRBJ1-4 and V is TRBV5-1; 9 positions match TRBD1. Trimming cost V 4 bases and J 6 bases; bases outside gene matches: 7. CDR3 length: 15 amino acids. Per the germline V gene, CDR1 is SGHRS and CDR2 is YFSETQ.

This clonotype was picked up many times. J is TRBJ2-5 and V is TRBV5-6, with 7 nucleotides matching TRBD2. Germline CDR1 SGHDT, CDR2 YYEEEE. V dropped 4 bases and J dropped 2; count of bases not matched to a gene: 8. CDR3 length: 15 amino acids. CDR3 sequence (DNA): TGTGCCAGCAGCGGGGAGCTAGCGGCACAAGAGACCCAGTACTTC. Amino acid sequence: CASSGELAAQETQYF.

The CDR3 sequence is CASSYWAGGLSGELFF. CDR3 nucleotide sequence: TGTGCCAGCAGTTACTGGGCGGGAGGTCTTTCCGGGGAGCTGTTTTTT. V usage is TRBV6-5 and J usage is TRBJ2-2; 8 nucleotides line up with TRBD2. The trim removed 1 base at V and 6 bases at J, leaving 7 bases unmatched. This CDR3 contains 16 residues. Germline assignment: CDR1 MNHEY and CDR2 SVGAGI.

This clonotype was observed at least ten times. The rearrangement joins TRBV6-1 to TRBJ2-2; the D is unclear. V gave up 4 bases and J gave up 3 bases, with 15 bases separating them. CDR3 length: 16 amino acids. CDR1 is MNHNS, CDR2 SASEGT, per germline. The CDR3 nucleotides read TGTGCCAGCAGTGCGTACCCTAATAGGGACACCGGGGAGCTGTTTTTT. Encoded protein: CASSAYPNRDTGELFF.

As DNA, the CDR3 is TGTGCCAGCAGCCGGGATTTCGGGGGACAATCGATTCAGTACTTC. Residues: CASSRDFGGQSIQYF. The rearrangement joins TRBV4-2 to TRBJ2-4; D may match TRBD1 or TRBD2 (6 bases each). V lost 4 bases and J lost 10, with 20 bases in between. The germline V gene encodes CDR1 LGHNA and CDR2 YNFKEQ. The CDR3 contains 15 residues.

This clonotype occurred many times. The chain couples TRBV2 to TRBJ2-7; no reliable D call. Trimming took 0 bases from V and 3 from J, leaving 6 bases between them. From germline, CDR1 is SNHLY and CDR2 FYNNEI. This CDR3 contains 13 residues. The CDR3 nucleotides read TGTGCCAGCAGTGAAGCCAGGTACTACGAGCAGTACTTC. Translated, it gives CASSEARYYEQYF.

This clonotype was recorded at least ten times. The rearrangement joins TRBV28 to TRBJ2-7, with a tentative D call TRBD2 (5 bases). Per germline, CDR1 MDHEN and CDR2 SYDVKM. Trimming shortened V by 6 bases and J by 3 bases, and 9 bases separated the two germline ends. The CDR3 has 12 residues. The CDR3 nucleotides are TGTGCCAGCAGCCCCACTAGCTACGAGCAGTACTTC. It yields the protein CASSPTSYEQYF.

This rearrangement joins TRBV6-2 or TRBV6-3 to TRBJ2-7; TRBD2 agrees at 9 bases. Per the germline V gene, CDR1 is MNHEY and CDR2 is SVGEGT. V shed 6 bases and J 7 bases; nucleotides not matched to a gene: 7. This CDR3 region has 13 residues. This CDR3 is CASRLAGSLEQYF. In DNA form, the CDR3 reads TGTGCCAGCAGACTAGCGGGCTCATTGGAGCAGTACTTC.

The gene calls are TRBV7-9 and TRBJ2-2; weak D call: TRBD1 (5 bases). Looked up from germline, CDR1 is SEHNR and CDR2 is FQNEAQ (reference sequence). The CDR3 consists of 15 residues. V lost 5 bases and J lost 2, with 12 bases in between. The CDR3 loop reads CASSGVGANTGELFF. The DNA for the CDR3 is TGTGCCAGCAGCGGGGTAGGGGCCAACACCGGGGAGCTGTTTTTT.

There are many counts of this clonotype. The chain combines TRBV30 with TRBJ1-2; TRBD1 aligns across 7 bases. The ends lost 3 bases at V and 7 bases at J; junction bases unmatched: 11. This CDR3 has 14 residues. Germline V gene data show CDR1 as GTSNPN and CDR2 as SVGIG (reference sequence). The CDR3 nucleotides read TGTGCCTGGAGCTTACAACAGGGGCTTGGTGGCTACACCTTC. It specifies CAWSLQQGLGGYTF.

The gene calls are TRBV7-9 and TRBJ2-7, with D unresolved. The germline V gene has CDR1 SEHNR and CDR2 FQNEAQ (reference sequence). With 4 bases removed from V and 4 bases from J, the gap between germline ends came to 8 bases. The CDR3 covers 12 residues. CDR3 region: CASSSNAYEQYF. The CDR3 nucleotides are TGTGCCAGCAGCTCCAACGCTTACGAGCAGTACTTC.

This clonotype was counted ten times or more. The chain links TRBV2 to TRBJ2-7; TRBD1 aligns across 9 bases. This CDR3 spans 13 amino acids. From germline, CDR1 is SNHLY and CDR2 FYNNEI. The V gene end was trimmed by 4 bases and the J gene end by 4 bases; junction bases not matched to a gene: 2. The CDR3 coding sequence is TGTGCCAGCAGTGCGGACAGGGGTTACGAGCAGTACTTC. Translating gives CASSADRGYEQYF. The variable domain in full, completed from reference TRBV2 and TRBJ2-7, reads EPEVTQTPSHQVTQMGQEVILRCVPISNHLYFYWYRQILGQKVEFLVSFYNNEISEKSEIFDDQFSVERPDGSNFTLKIRSTKLEDSAMYFCASSADRGYEQYFGPGTRLTVT.

There are many counts of this clonotype. This chain uses TRBV11-1 with TRBJ1-6, with TRBD1 matching over 8 bases. Germline trimming cut 4 bases from V and 13 bases from J; bases unmatched to any gene: 15. CDR3 size: 16 residues. The germline gives CDR1 SGHAT, CDR2 FQDESV (reference sequence). For the CDR3, the DNA is TGTGCCAGCAGCTCCAGCTCCGGGACAGGCAGGAGTCCCCTCCACTTT. Translating it yields CASSSSSGTGRSPLHF.

The gene calls are TRBV20-1 and TRBJ2-1; TRBD1 agrees at 7 bases. Trimming took 3 bases from V and 4 from J; bases not matched to a gene: 9. The germline V gene has CDR1 DFQATT and CDR2 SNEGSKA (reference sequence). The CDR3 runs 15 residues. For the CDR3, the DNA is TGCAGTGCTAGGGTGGGGCAGGGGGTGTACAATGAGCAGTTCTTC. Protein sequence: CSARVGQGVYNEQFF.

The chain couples TRBV4-1 to TRBJ2-2, with D possibly matching TRBD2 (6 bases). V lost 1 base and J lost 2, with 11 bases in between. Germline CDR1 is MGHRA and CDR2 is YSYEKL. This CDR3 has 16 amino acids. CDR3 bases: TGCGCCAGCAGCCAAGTCAGTAGCGGAAACACCGGGGAGCTGTTTTTT. It codes for CASSQVSSGNTGELFF.

V usage is TRBV28 and J usage is TRBJ1-6; D gene uncertain. This CDR3 spans 17 amino acids. Trimming shortened V by 5 bases and J by 0 bases, and 14 bases separated the two germline ends. The V gene's germline CDR1 is MDHEN and CDR2 SYDVKM. CDR3 nucleotide sequence: TGTGCCAGCAGTCCTCGACATTTCAGCTCCTATAATTCACCCCTCCACTTT. It codes for CASSPRHFSSYNSPLHF.

This chain connects TRBV4-1 to TRBJ2-7; TRBD2 aligns across 7 bases. The CDR3 is made up of 17 amino acids. The germline V gene encodes CDR1 MGHRA and CDR2 YSYEKL. J gave up 6 bases and V 1 base, and 15 bases lay outside the gene matches. CDR3 coding DNA: TGCGCCAGCAGCCAAGGACTCCATCCCGGGAGGACTAGCGAGCAGTACTTC. Protein product: CASSQGLHPGRTSEQYF.

In its sample, this clonotype was seen many times. The V call is TRBV5-1, the J call TRBJ1-4; D uncertain. Germline values: CDR1 SGHRS, CDR2 YFSETQ. With 0 bases removed from V and 7 bases from J, the gap between germline ends came to 16 bases. The CDR3 contains 16 residues. The chain's CDR3 is CASSLAADGWSEKLFF. The CDR3, as DNA: TGCGCCAGCAGCTTGGCGGCCGATGGATGGAGTGAAAAACTGTTTTTT.

This clonotype was recorded many times. The chain joins TRBV10-2 to TRBJ1-1, with D tentatively TRBD1 (5 bases). V dropped 4 bases and J dropped 2 bases, with 11 bases sitting between them. The CDR3 is made up of 14 amino acids. From germline, CDR1 is WSHSY and CDR2 SAAADI. As DNA, the CDR3 is TGCGCCAGCAGTGCTGGCGGGGGAAACACTGAAGCTTTCTTT. It yields the protein CASSAGGGNTEAFF.

V gene TRBV7-9 combines with J gene TRBJ2-5; D gene unclear. This CDR3 is built from 13 residues. Germline V gene lookup returns CDR1 SEHNR and CDR2 FQNEAQ (reference sequence). V was clipped by 5 bases and J by 5 bases, with 12 bases between them. The chain's CDR3 is CASSPPTRETQYF. CDR3 nucleotide sequence: TGTGCCAGCAGCCCCCCTACGAGGGAGACCCAGTACTTC.

In this sample, this clonotype turned up a few times. The chain combines TRBV5-1 with TRBJ2-1; 11 nucleotides align to TRBD2. V was clipped by 3 bases and J by 8 bases; unmatched bases: 13. Germline V gene data show CDR1 as SGHRS and CDR2 as YFSETQ. The CDR3 is 17 residues long. The CDR3 DNA reads TGCGCCAGCAGCTCAGGTAGCGGGAGGGCCGGTCTTGATGAGCAGTTCTTC. It codes for CASSSGSGRAGLDEQFF.

The V and J genes are TRBV19 and TRBJ2-7; D is tentatively TRBD1 or TRBD2 (5 bases each). The CDR3 is 13 residues long. V lost 7 bases, J lost 3 bases, and 13 bases lay in between. CDR1 and CDR2 from the germline V gene are LNHDA and SQIVND (reference sequence). This chain's CDR3 is CASTPGGFYEQYF. The CDR3 bases are TGTGCCAGTACCCCTGGGGGATTCTACGAGCAGTACTTC.

This clonotype came up many times. This chain links TRBV6-1 with TRBJ2-7; 8 bases fit TRBD2. This CDR3 has 14 residues. CDR1 and CDR2 (germline): MNHNS, SASEGT. The ends lost 2 bases at V and 2 bases at J; junction bases unmatched: 2. The CDR3 coding sequence is TGTGCCAGCAGTGAATCGGGAGGGCCCTACGAGCAGTACTTC. Its translation is CASSESGGPYEQYF.